This section outlines one T cell receptor (beta chain) sequence together with its context. The antigen remains unidentified. Being one base from a much bigger clone, this may be a read error. Bulk tissue was left unsorted, and RNA and DNA were co-extracted from 20-30 mg of it. From 500 ng of total RNA, TCR beta-specific cDNA was reverse-transcribed using a constant-region primer. Slightly modified ARM-PCR served as the procedure for the TCR beta libraries. These libraries came from three rounds of nested multiplex PCR. Investigators reported that the first two PCR rounds, at 10 cycles each, used TRBV1-TRBV30 forward primers with a C-beta reverse primer. TCRdb re-called the multiplex PCR reads through MiXCR, storing one row per CDR3 protein. The sample lists just under 95,000 distinct CDR3 sequences, around 68% occurring once. This sample was taken from a study of tumor-infiltrating lymphocytes in primary liver carcinoma. Whole-study context: Men and women, 30 to 69 years of age, made up the patients. Each sample had roughly 3.65 to 7.5 million productive TCRbeta reads regardless of tissue type.

Study-wide results and limits: Tumor-adjacent and tumor-blood pairs shared a smaller degree of overlap than tumor region pairs.

CDR1 is SQVTM, CDR2 ANQGSEA, per germline. CDR3 length: 13 residues. Trimming took off 7 bases at V and 1 base at J, with 12 bases between the two ends. Sequences were obtained from tumor-adjacent normal liver tissue. The source is a man between 40 and 49 years old with primary liver carcinoma and hepatitis B virus infection. The genes are TRBV29-1 and TRBJ2-3; D unclear. The CDR3 DNA sequence: TGCAGCGCTGATTCGGCCCGCACAGATACGCAGTATTTT. It yields the protein CSADSARTDTQYF.